This T cell receptor beta chain stems from a study of blood T cell repertoires in COVID-19. Study context: Samples representing acute and convalescent COVID-19 were sourced from the United States, Italy and Spain. T cells, B-cell-depleted T cells, or PBMCs provided the cDNA or gDNA that served as material.

Enrolled during active infection, Seattle patients were then followed longitudinally. Per the original methods: Estimates of nucleated cell counts were drawn from the amplification of reference gene primers. Data came from immunoSEQ multiplex PCR; TCRdb stores just in-frame clones and leaves some out. V and J calls and clone size are those listed in that table; D and trimming were worked out from the DNA. The sample has fewer than 350,000 clones; 75% to 95% are singletons. What was sequenced was peripheral blood. The receptor was derived from a woman aged 25 to 39 with COVID-19, enrolled during active disease.

The DNA for the CDR3 is TGTGCCAGTGGGAGGGCCTCGGCAGATACGCAGTATTTT. Translation gives CASGRASADTQYF. J is TRBJ2-3 and V is TRBV12-3 or TRBV12-4; 7 nucleotides match TRBD2. The J segment lost 4 bases and the V segment lost 9 bases, leaving 7 bases of the junction unmatched. This CDR3 is built from 13 residues.